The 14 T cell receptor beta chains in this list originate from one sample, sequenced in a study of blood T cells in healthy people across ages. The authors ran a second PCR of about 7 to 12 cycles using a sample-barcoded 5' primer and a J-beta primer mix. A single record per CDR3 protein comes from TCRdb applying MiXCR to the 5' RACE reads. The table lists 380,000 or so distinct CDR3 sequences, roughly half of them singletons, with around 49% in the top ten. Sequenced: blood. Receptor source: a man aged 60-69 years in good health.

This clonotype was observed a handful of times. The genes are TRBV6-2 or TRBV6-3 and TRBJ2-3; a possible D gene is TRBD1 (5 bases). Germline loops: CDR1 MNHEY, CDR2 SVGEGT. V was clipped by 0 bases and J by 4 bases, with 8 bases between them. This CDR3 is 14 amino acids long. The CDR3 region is CASSYSSRADTQYF. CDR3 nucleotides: TGTGCCAGCAGTTACTCATCCAGGGCAGATACGCAGTATTTT.

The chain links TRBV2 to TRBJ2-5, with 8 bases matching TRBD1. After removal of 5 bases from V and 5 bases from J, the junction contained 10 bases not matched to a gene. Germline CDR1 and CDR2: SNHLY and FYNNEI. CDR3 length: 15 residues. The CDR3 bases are TGTGCCAGCAGTTCCCAGGGGGCATTGGGGGAGACCCAGTACTTC. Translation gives CASSSQGALGETQYF.

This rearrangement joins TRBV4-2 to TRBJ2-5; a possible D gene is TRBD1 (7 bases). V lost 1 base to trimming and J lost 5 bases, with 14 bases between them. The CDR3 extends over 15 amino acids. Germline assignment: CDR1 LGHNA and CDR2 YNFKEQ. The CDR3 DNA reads TGTGCCAGCAGCCAAGCAGACAGGGCGGGGGAGACCCAGTACTTC. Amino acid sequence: CASSQADRAGETQYF.

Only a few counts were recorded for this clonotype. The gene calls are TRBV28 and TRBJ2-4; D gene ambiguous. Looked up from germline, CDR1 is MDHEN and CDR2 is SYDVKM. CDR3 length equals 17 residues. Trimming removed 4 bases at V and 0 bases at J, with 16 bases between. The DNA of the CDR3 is TGTGCCAGCAGTTCCCCCGCCCGGCAGGCAGCCAAAAACATTCAGTACTTC. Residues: CASSSPARQAAKNIQYF.

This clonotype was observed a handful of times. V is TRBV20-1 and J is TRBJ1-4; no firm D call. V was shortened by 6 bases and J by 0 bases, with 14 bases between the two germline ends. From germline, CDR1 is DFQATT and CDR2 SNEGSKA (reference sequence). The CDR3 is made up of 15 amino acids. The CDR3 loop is CSATLDSATNEKLFF. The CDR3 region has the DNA TGCAGTGCGACCTTGGATTCAGCAACTAATGAAAAACTGTTTTTT.

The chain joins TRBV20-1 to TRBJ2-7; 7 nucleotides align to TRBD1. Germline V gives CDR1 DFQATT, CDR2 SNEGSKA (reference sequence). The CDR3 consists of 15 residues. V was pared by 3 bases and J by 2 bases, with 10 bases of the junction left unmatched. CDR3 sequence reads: CSARAAGGFAYEQYF. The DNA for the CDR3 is TGCAGTGCTAGGGCTGCAGGGGGATTTGCCTACGAGCAGTACTTC.

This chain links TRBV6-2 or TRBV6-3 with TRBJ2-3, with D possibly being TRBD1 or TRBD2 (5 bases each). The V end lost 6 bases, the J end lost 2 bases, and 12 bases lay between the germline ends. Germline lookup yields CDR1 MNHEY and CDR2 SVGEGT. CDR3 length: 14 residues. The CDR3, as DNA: TGTGCCAGCAGACGGGACGCGAACACAGATACGCAGTATTTT. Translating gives CASRRDANTDTQYF.

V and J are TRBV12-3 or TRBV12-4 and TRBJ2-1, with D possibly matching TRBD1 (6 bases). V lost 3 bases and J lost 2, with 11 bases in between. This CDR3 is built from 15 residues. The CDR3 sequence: CASSLLGTPYNEQFF. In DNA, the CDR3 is TGTGCCAGCAGTTTGTTGGGGACACCCTACAATGAGCAGTTCTTC.

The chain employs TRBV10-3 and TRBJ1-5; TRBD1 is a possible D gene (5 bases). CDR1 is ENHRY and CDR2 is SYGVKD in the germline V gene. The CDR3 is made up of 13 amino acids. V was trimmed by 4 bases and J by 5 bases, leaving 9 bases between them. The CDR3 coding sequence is TGTGCCATCAGTGTTTCCAGGGATCAGCCCCAGCATTTT. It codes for CAISVSRDQPQHF.

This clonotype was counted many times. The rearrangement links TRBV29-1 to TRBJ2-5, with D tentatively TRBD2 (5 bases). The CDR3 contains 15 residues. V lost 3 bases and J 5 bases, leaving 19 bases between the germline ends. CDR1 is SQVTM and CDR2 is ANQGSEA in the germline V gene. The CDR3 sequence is CSVEYARVLGETQYF. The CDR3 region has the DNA TGCAGCGTTGAGTACGCGAGGGTCCTGGGGGAGACCCAGTACTTC. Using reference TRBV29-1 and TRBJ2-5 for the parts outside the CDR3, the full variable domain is SAVISQKPSRDICQRGTSLTIQCQVDSQVTMMFWYRQQPGQSLTLIATANQGSEATYESGFVIDKFPISRPNLTFSTLTVSNMSPEDSSIYLCSVEYARVLGETQYFGPGTRLLVL.

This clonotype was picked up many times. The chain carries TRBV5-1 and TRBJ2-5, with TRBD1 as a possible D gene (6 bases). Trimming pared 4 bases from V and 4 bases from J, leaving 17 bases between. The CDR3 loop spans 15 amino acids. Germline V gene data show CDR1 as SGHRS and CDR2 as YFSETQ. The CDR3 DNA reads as TGCGCCAGCAGCAGTGTACAGGGAGACTCAGAGACCCAGTACTTC. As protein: CASSSVQGDSETQYF.

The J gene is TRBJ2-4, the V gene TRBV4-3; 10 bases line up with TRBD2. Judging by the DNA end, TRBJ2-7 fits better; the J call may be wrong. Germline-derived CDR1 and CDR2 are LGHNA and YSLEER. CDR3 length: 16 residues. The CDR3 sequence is CASSQELAGVLSEQYF. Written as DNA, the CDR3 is TGCGCCAGCAGCCAAGAGCTAGCGGGAGTCCTCAGCGAGCAGTACTTC.

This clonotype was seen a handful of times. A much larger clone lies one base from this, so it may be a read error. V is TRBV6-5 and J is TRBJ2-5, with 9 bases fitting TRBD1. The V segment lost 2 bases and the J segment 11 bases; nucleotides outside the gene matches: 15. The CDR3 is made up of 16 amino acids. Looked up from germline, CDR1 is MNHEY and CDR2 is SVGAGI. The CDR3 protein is CASSYRRTGAYNEQYF. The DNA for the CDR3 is TGTGCCAGCAGTTACCGGCGGACAGGGGCCTACAATGAGCAGTACTTC.

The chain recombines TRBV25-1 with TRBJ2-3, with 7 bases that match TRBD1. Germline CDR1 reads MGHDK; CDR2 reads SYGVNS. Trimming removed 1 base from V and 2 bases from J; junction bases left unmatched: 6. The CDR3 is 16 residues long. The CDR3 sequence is CASSESRGSPTDTQYF. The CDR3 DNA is TGTGCCAGCAGTGAATCCAGGGGGTCCCCCACAGATACGCAGTATTTT.